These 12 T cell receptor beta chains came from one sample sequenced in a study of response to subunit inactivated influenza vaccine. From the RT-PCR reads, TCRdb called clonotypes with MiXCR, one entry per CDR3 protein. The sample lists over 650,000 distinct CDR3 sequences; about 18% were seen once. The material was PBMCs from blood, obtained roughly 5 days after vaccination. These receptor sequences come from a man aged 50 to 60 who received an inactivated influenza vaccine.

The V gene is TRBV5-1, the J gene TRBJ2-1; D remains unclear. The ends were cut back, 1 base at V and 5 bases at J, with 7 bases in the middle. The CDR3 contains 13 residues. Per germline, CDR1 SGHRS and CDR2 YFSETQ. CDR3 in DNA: TGCGCCAGCAGCTTGCAACCGAACAATGAGCAGTTCTTC. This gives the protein CASSLQPNNEQFF.

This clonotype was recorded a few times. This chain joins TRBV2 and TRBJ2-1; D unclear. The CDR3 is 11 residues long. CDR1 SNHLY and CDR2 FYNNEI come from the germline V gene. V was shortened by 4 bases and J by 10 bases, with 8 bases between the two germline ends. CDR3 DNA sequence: TGTGCCAGCAGTGTTACGCAGGAGCAGTTCTTC. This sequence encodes CASSVTQEQFF.

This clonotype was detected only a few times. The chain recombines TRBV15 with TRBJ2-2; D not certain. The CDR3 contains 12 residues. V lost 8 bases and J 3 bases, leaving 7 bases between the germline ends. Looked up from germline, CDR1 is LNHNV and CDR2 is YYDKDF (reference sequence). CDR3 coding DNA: TGTGCCACCGAACTCGACACCGGGGAGCTGTTTTTT. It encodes CATELDTGELFF. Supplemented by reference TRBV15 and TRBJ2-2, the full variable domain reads DAMVIQNPRYQVTQFGKPVTLSCSQTLNHNVMYWYQQKSSQAPKLLFHYYDKDFNNEADTPDNFQSRRPNTSFCFLDIRSPGLGDTAMYLCATELDTGELFFGEGSRLTVL.

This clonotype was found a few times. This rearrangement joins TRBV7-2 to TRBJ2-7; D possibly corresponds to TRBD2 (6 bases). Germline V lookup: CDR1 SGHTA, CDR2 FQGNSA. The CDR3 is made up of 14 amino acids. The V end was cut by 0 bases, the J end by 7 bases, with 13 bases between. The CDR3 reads CASSLARGFGEQYF. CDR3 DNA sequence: TGTGCCAGCAGCTTAGCGCGGGGTTTCGGGGAGCAGTACTTC.

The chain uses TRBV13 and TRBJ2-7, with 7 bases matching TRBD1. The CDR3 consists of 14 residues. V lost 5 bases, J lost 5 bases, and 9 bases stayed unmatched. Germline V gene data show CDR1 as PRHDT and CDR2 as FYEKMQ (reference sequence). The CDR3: CASSTNRGGDEQYF. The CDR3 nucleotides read TGTGCCAGCAGCACCAACAGGGGCGGCGACGAGCAGTACTTC.

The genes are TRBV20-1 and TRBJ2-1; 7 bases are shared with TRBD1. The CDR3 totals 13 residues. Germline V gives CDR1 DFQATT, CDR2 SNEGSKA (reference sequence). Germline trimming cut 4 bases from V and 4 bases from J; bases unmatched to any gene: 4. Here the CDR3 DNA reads TGCAGTGCTACCCTGGGACAGTACAATGAGCAGTTCTTC. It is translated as CSATLGQYNEQFF.

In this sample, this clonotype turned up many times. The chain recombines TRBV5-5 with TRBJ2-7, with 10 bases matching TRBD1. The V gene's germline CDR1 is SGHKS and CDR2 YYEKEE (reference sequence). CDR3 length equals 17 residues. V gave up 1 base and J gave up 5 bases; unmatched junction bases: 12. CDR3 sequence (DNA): TGTGCCAGCAGCTTGCCACCGTCCGGGACAGGGGCTGACGAGCAGTACTTC. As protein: CASSLPPSGTGADEQYF.

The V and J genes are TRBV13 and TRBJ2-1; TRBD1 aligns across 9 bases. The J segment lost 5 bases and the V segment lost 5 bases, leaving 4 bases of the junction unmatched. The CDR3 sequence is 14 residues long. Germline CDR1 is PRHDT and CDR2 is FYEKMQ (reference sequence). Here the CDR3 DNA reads TGTGCCAGCAGCAACCGGGACAGGGACAATGAGCAGTTCTTC. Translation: CASSNRDRDNEQFF.

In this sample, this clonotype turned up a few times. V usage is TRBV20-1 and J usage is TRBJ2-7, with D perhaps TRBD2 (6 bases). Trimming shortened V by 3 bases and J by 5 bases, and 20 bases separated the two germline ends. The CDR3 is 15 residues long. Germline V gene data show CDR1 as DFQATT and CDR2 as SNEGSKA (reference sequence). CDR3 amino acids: CSASTDGSPRDEQYF. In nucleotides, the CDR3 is TGCAGTGCTAGTACCGACGGGAGCCCCAGGGACGAGCAGTACTTC.

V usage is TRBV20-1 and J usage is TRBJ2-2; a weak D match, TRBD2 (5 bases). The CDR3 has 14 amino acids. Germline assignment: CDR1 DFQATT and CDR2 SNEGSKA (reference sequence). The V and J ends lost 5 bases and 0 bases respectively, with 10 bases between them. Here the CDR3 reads CSALEGPNTGELFF. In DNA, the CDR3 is TGCAGTGCTCTAGAGGGTCCGAACACCGGGGAGCTGTTTTTT.

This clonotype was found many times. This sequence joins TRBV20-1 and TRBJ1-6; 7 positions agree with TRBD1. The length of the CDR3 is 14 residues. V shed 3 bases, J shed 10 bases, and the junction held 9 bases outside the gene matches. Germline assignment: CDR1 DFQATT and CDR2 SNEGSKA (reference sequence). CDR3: CSASATGTVSPLHF. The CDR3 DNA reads TGCAGTGCTAGCGCTACAGGGACAGTGTCACCCCTCCACTTT.

Here the CDR3 DNA reads TGCGCCAGCAGTGAGTCCCTACTAGACAGGGGGGTTTACGAGCAGTACTTC. This gives the protein CASSESLLDRGVYEQYF. J is TRBJ2-7 and V is TRBV10-2; 9 bases map to TRBD1. The germline V gene has CDR1 WSHSY and CDR2 SAAADI. The CDR3 is 17 amino acids. V trimming: 0 bases; J trimming: 4 bases; junction bases outside the gene matches: 10.